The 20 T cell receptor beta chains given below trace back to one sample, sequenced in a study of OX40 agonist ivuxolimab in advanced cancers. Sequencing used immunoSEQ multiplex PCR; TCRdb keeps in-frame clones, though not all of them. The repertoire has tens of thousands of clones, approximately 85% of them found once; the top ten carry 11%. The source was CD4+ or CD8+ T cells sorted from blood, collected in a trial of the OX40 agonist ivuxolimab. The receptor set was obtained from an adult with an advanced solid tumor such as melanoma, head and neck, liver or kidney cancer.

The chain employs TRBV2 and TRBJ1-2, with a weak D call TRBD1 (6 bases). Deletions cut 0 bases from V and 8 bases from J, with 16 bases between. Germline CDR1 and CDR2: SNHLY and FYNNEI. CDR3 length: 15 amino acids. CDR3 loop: CASSEASTGSRGYTF. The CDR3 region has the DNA TGTGCCAGCAGTGAAGCCTCTACAGGGTCCAGAGGCTACACCTTC.

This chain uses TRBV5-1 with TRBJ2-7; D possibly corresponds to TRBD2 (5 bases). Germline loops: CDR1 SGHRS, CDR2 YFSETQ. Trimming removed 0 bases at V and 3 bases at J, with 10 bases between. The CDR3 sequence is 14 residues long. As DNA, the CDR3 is TGCGCCAGCAGCTTGGACAGCGGAGGCTACGAGCAGTACTTC. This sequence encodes CASSLDSGGYEQYF.

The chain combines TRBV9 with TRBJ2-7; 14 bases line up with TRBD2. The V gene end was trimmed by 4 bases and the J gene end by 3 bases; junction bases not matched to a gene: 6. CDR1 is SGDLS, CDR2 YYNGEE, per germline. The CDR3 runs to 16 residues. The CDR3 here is CASSSGTSGSYYEQYF. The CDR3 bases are TGTGCCAGCAGCTCCGGGACTAGCGGGAGCTACTACGAGCAGTACTTC. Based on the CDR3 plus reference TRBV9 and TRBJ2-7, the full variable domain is DSGVTQTPKHLITATGQRVTLRCSPRSGDLSVYWYQQSLDQGLQFLIQYYNGEERAKGNILERFSAQQFPDLHSELNLSSLELGDSALYFCASSSGTSGSYYEQYFGPGTRLTVT.

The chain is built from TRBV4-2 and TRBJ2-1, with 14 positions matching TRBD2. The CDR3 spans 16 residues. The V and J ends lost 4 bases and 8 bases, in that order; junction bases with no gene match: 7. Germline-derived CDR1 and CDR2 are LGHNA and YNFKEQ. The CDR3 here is CASSPLGTSGSYEQFF. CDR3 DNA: TGTGCCAGCAGCCCCCTTGGGACTAGCGGGAGTTATGAGCAGTTCTTC.

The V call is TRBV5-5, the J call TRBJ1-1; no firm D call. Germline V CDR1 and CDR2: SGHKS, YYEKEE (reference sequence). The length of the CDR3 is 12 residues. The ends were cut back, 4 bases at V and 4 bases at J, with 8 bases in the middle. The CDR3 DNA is TGTGCCAGCAGCCTACCAACCACTGAAGCTTTCTTT. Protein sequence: CASSLPTTEAFF.

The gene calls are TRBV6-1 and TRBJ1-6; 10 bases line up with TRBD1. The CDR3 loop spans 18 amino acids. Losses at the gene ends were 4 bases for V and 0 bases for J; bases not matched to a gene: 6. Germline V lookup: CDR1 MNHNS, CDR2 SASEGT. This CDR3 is CASSGPGQGLSYNSPLHF. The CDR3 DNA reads TGTGCCAGCAGTGGACCGGGACAGGGGCTCTCCTATAATTCACCCCTCCACTTT.

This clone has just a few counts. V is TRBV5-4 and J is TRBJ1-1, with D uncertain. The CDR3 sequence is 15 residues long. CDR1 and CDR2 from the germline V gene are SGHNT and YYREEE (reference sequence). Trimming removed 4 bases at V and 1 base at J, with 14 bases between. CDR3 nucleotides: TGTGCCAGCAGCCCAAGCGGTAGCCCGAACACTGAAGCTTTCTTT. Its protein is CASSPSGSPNTEAFF.

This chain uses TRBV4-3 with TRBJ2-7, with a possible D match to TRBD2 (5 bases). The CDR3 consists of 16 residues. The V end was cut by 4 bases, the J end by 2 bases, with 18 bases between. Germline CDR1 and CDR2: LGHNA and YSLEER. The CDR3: CASSPTRRANPYEQYF. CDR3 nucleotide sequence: TGCGCCAGCAGCCCTACTCGGCGGGCTAACCCCTACGAGCAGTACTTC.

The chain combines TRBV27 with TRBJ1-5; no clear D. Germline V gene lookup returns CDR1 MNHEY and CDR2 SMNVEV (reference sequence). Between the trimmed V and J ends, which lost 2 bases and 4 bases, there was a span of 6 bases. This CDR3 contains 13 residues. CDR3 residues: CASSLDGNQPQHF. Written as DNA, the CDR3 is TGTGCCAGCAGTTTAGATGGGAATCAGCCCCAGCATTTT.

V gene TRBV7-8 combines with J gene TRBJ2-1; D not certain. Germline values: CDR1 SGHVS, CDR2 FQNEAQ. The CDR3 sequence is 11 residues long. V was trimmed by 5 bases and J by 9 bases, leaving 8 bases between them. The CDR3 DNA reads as TGTGCCAGCAGCACAGTGGGTGAGCAGTTCTTC. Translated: CASSTVGEQFF.

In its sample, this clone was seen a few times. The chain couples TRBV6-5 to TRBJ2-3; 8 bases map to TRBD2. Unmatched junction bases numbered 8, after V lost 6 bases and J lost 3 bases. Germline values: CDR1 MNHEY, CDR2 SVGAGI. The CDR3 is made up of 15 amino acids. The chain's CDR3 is CASRLWTSPTDTQYF. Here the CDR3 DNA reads TGTGCCAGCAGGCTCTGGACTAGCCCAACAGATACGCAGTATTTT.

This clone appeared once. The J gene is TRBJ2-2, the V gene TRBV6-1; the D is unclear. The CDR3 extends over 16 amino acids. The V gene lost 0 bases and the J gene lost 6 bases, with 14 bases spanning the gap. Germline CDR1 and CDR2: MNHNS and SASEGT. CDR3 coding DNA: TGTGCCAGCAGTGAAGCTAGCACGATAGGACCCGGGGAGCTGTTTTTT. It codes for CASSEASTIGPGELFF.

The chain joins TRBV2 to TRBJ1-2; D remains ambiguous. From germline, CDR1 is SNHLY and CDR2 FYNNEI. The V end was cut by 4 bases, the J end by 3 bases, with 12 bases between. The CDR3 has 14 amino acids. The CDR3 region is CASSGYAPDYGYTF. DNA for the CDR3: TGTGCCAGCAGTGGGTACGCCCCAGACTATGGCTACACCTTC.

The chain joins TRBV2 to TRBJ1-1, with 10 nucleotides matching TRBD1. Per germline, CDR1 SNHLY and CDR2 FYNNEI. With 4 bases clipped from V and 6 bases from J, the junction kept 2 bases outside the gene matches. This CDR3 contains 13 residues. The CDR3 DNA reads TGTGCCAGCAGTGGACAGGGGGCCTCTGAAGCTTTCTTT. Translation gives CASSGQGASEAFF.

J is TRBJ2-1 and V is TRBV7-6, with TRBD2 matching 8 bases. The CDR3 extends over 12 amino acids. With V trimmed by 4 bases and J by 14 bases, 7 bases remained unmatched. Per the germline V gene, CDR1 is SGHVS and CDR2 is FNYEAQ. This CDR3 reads CASSSAGTREFF. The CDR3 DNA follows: TGTGCCAGCAGCTCAGCCGGGACTAGGGAGTTCTTC. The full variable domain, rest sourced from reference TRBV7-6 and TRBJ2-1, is GAGVSQSPRYKVTKRGQDVALRCDPISGHVSLYWYRQALGQGPEFLTYFNYEAQQDKSGLPNDRFSAERPEGSISTLTIQRTEQRDSAMYRCASSSAGTREFFGPGTRLTVL.

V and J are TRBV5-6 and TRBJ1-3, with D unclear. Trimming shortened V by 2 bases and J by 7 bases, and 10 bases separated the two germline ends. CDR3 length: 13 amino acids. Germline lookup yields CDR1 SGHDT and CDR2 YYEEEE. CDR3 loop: CASSFPGSNTIYF. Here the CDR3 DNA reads TGTGCCAGCAGCTTTCCGGGAAGTAACACCATATATTTT.

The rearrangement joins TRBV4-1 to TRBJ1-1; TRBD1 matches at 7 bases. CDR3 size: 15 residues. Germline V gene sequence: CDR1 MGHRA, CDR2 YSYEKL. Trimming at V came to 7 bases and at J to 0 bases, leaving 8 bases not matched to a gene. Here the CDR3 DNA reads TGCGCCAGCAACCTAGGAGGGGGCATGAACACTGAAGCTTTCTTT. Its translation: CASNLGGGMNTEAFF.

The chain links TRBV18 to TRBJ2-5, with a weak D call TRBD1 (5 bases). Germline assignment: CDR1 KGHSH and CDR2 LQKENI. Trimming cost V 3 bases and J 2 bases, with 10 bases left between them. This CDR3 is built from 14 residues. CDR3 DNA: TGTGCCAGCTCACCTTCGACAGCTCAAGAGACCCAGTACTTC. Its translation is CASSPSTAQETQYF.

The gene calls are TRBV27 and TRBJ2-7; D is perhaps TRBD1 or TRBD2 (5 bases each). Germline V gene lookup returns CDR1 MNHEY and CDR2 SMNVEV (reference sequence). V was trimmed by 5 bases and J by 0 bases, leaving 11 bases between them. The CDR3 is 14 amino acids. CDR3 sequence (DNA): TGTGCCAGCAGTAGCCGGGGCCTCTCCTACGAGCAGTACTTC. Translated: CASSSRGLSYEQYF.

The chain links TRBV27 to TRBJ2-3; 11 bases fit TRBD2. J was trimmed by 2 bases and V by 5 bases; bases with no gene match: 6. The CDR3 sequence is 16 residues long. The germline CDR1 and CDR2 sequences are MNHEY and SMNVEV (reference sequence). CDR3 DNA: TGTGCCAGCAGTCCCGGGACTAGCGGATACACAGATACGCAGTATTTT. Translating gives CASSPGTSGYTDTQYF.